These T cell receptor beta chains were read from a single sample in a study of post-analysis software for immune sequencing data. From the PCR reads, TCRdb called clonotypes with MiXCR, one entry per CDR3 protein. The table shows hundreds of thousands of distinct CDR3 sequences, with 25% to 30% occurring only once. The sequenced sample was blood. The source is a girl aged 10-17 years with multiple sclerosis. Each CDR3 is given with its conserved first and last residue. The order of the fields is D gene, clone size, V gene, J gene, CDR3 DNA, CDR3 protein. A D gene is named only where the DNA matches it firmly. Where a row states a size, it is once, few, many or the class of an expanded clone; other rows omit it.

.,.,TRBV20-1,TRBJ2-5,TGCAGTGCTAGAGAAATCGCGACAGCTTCGGGGGAGCAGTACTTC,CSAREIATASGEQYF
TRBD2,.,TRBV12-5,TRBJ2-3,TGTGCTAGTGGTTTGGCCCGGTTGGGAGTAGCGGGAGGGGATACGCAGTATTTT,CASGLARLGVAGGDTQYF
TRBD2,.,TRBV7-2,TRBJ2-1,TGTGCCAGCAGCTTAGAAGGGGGATACACTAGCGGGAGTTATGAGCAGTTCTTC,CASSLEGGYTSGSYEQFF
.,.,TRBV25-1,TRBJ2-1,TGTGCCAGCACCCCAGGTGGGATCCGCAATGAGCAGTTCTTC,CASTPGGIRNEQFF
.,.,TRBV11-1,TRBJ2-1,TGTGCCAGCAGCTTAGAGGGTGCGGGGTACCAAATGTTTCACGAAGGGGAGATTGAGCAGTTCTTC,CASSLEGAGYQMFHEGEIEQFF
.,.,TRBV5-1,TRBJ2-1,TGCGCCAGCCAAACCGGGCTAGAGGGGAATGAGCAGTTCTTC,CASQTGLEGNEQFF
TRBD1,few,TRBV20-1,TRBJ1-5,TGCAGTGCTCGACAGGGCTATAGCAATCAGCCCCAGCATTTT,CSARQGYSNQPQHF
.,.,TRBV28,TRBJ2-5,TGTGCCGGCAGCCTATACGGAGCTACACAAGAGACCCAGTACTTC,CAGSLYGATQETQYF
.,few,TRBV15,TRBJ2-5,TGTGCCACCAGCAGAGGTTTAGCAGAGACCCAGTACTTC,CATSRGLAETQYF
.,many,TRBV7-2,TRBJ2-3,TGTGCCAGCAGCTTATCCGGACGAGATACGCAGTATTTT,CASSLSGRDTQYF
.,.,TRBV2,TRBJ1-1,TGTGCCAGCAGTACGGACTGTCTCACGAACACTGAAGCTTTCTTT,CASSTDCLTNTEAFF
TRBD1,few,TRBV29-1,TRBJ1-2,TGCAGCGTTCGACAGGGGGCGTACGGCTACACCTTC,CSVRQGAYGYTF
.,.,TRBV20-1,TRBJ1-2,TGCAGTGCTAGTCCCACAAGGAGCTATGGCTACACCTTC,CSASPTRSYGYTF
.,few,TRBV12-3/TRBV12-4,TRBJ2-1,TGTGCCAGCAGTTTAGGGGGCCCTACAAATGAGCAGTTCTTC,CASSLGGPTNEQFF
.,.,TRBV11-2,TRBJ2-7,TGTGCCAGCAGCTTTGGGGGCCAACTCTACGAGCAGTACTTC,CASSFGGQLYEQYF
.,.,TRBV7-2,TRBJ2-2,TGTGCCAGCAGCTTAGGGTCTAGTGAGTCCGGGGAGCTGTTTTTT,CASSLGSSESGELFF
TRBD1,.,TRBV6-2/TRBV6-3,TRBJ1-1,TGTGCCAGCCTAGGACAGGGGATGAACACTGAAGCTTTCTTT,CASLGQGMNTEAFF
.,.,TRBV5-1,TRBJ2-1,TGCGCCAGCAGCTTGGGGGGACGGCTGAACAATGAGCAGTTCTTC,CASSLGGRLNNEQFF
.,.,TRBV6-5,TRBJ1-1,TGTGCCAGCAAGGGCAGCCGGGAAAACACTGAAGCTTTCTTT,CASKGSRENTEAFF
.,.,TRBV7-2,TRBJ2-3,TGTACCAGTAGCGGTAGCGGCCCCACAGATACGCAGTATTTT,CTSSGSGPTDTQYF
.,many,TRBV5-1,TRBJ2-3,TGCGCCAGCAGCTTGGCCGTGGCAGGTTCGGATACGCAGTATTTT,CASSLAVAGSDTQYF
.,few,TRBV5-1,TRBJ2-5,TGCGCCAGCAGCTTGGATGGGCAGAGCCTCAAAGAGACCCAGTACTTC,CASSLDGQSLKETQYF
.,.,TRBV29-1,TRBJ2-5,TGCAGCGTTGGGAGTGGTCTTTCCCCGAGCGAAGAGACCCAGTACTTC,CSVGSGLSPSEETQYF
.,few,TRBV7-8,TRBJ1-5,TGTGCCAGCAGTGAATCGGTGCGGCAGCCCCAGCATTTT,CASSESVRQPQHF
.,.,TRBV20-1,TRBJ2-1,TGCAGTGCTAGCGGGGGAGTCCCCCGCAATGAGCAGTTCTTC,CSASGGVPRNEQFF
.,.,TRBV15,TRBJ2-2,TGTGCCACCAGCAGAGATGTTGGCAGGGCCACCGGGGAGCTGTTTTTT,CATSRDVGRATGELFF
.,few,TRBV4-1,TRBJ2-3,TGCGCCAGCAGCCAATTGACGAGGACCGCCGCGTTCGCGCAGTATTTT,CASSQLTRTAAFAQYF
TRBD2,few,TRBV20-1,TRBJ2-3,TGCAGTGCTAGGCAACTAGCGGGAGGGCGCACAGATACGCAGTATTTT,CSARQLAGGRTDTQYF
.,.,TRBV20-1,TRBJ2-1,TGCAGTGCTAGGCCTACCTTGGGGGGTTTCAATGAGCAGTTCTTC,CSARPTLGGFNEQFF
TRBD2,.,TRBV13,TRBJ2-1,TGTGCCAGCAGCCATCCTAGCGGGAGCTCCTACAATGAGCAGTTCTTC,CASSHPSGSSYNEQFF
TRBD1,few,TRBV28,TRBJ2-5,TGTGCCAGCAGTCCTCGGACAGGGATGTACCAAGAGACCCAGTACTTC,CASSPRTGMYQETQYF
TRBD2,few,TRBV27,TRBJ2-4,TGTGCCAGCAGTGCCCGGGGGGGGGCAGCCAAAAACATTCAGTACTTC,CASSARGGAAKNIQYF
.,.,TRBV20-1,TRBJ2-3,TGCAGTGCTCCCGGGACTCGCACAGATACGCAGTATTTT,CSAPGTRTDTQYF
.,.,TRBV27,TRBJ2-2,TGTGCCAGCAGTTTAACGGGCCCCGTGGCCGGGGAGCTGTTTTTT,CASSLTGPVAGELFF
TRBD2,.,TRBV7-2,TRBJ2-7,TGTGCCAGCAGCTTATATACTAGCGGGAGGAACGAGCAGTACTTC,CASSLYTSGRNEQYF
TRBD2,few,TRBV24-1,TRBJ2-3,TGTGCCACCAGTGATTCCGGGACTAGCGGTAGCACAGATACGCAGTATTTT,CATSDSGTSGSTDTQYF
TRBD1,.,TRBV3-1,TRBJ1-1,TGTGCCAGCAGCCAAGGTTACCCGGGACAGAGAACCAACACTGAAGCTTTCTTT,CASSQGYPGQRTNTEAFF
TRBD1,once,TRBV10-3,TRBJ1-6,TGTGCCACCAGTGGACAGGAATCACCCCTCCACTTT,CATSGQESPLHF
.,.,TRBV24-1,TRBJ1-5,TGTGCCACCAGTAAGAGGGGATACGATCAGCCCCAGCATTTT,CATSKRGYDQPQHF
TRBD1,.,TRBV28,TRBJ2-1,TGTGCCAGCAGAAGGGGGTCAGGGGGCAAGAATGAGCAGTTCTTC,CASRRGSGGKNEQFF
.,.,TRBV25-1,TRBJ2-7,TGTGCCAGCTCTGCGGGCCCCCACGAGCAGTACTTC,CASSAGPHEQYF
TRBD2,few,TRBV7-2,TRBJ2-3,TGTGCCAGCAGCTTAGTCGGGGGGGGGAGAGATACGCAGTATTTT,CASSLVGGGRDTQYF
TRBD1,.,TRBV29-1,TRBJ2-3,TGCAGCGTCGAAGGGGGCGCCCTTAGCACAGATACGCAGTATTTT,CSVEGGALSTDTQYF
TRBD2,few,TRBV29-1,TRBJ2-1,TGCAGCGTTGACTCGACTAGCGGAAGCTCCTACAATGAGCAGTTCTTC,CSVDSTSGSSYNEQFF
TRBD2,few,TRBV11-3,TRBJ2-3,TGTGCCAGCAGCTCCCGACTCCCCGGGACTAGCGGGGGTTATAGCACAGATACGCAGTATTTT,CASSSRLPGTSGGYSTDTQYF
TRBD2,.,TRBV10-3,TRBJ2-1,TGTGACACCCTACTCGCTAAGACGACTAGCGGGACTGAGCAGTTCTTC,CDTLLAKTTSGTEQFF
TRBD1,.,TRBV4-1,TRBJ1-2,TGCGCCAGCAGCCAGGAGGGACAGCTAACATTTGGCTACACCTTC,CASSQEGQLTFGYTF
.,few,TRBV20-1,TRBJ1-2,TGCAGTGCGGAACACAGAGTTAACTATGGCTACACCTTC,CSAEHRVNYGYTF